This T cell receptor beta chain was retrieved from a study of cytomegalovirus exposure and HLA in healthy donors. Study information: Ancestry clustering placed more than 65% of under 450 genotyped donors in the Caucasian-associated cluster. Study conclusions and caveats: TCR beta V- and J-gene trimming, according to a later analysis, was linked to a missense DCLRE1C variant.

The length of the CDR3 is 15 residues. The V end lost 5 bases, the J end lost 7 bases, and 15 bases lay between the germline ends. The germline gives CDR1 SGHAT, CDR2 FQDESV (reference sequence). The study ran its PCR with 60 Vbeta and 13 Jbeta primers. The table came from immunoSEQ multiplex PCR; TCRdb's copy has only in-frame clones and leaves some out. The sample records fewer than 150,000 clones, about 69% being singletons. Concerning this clone itself: Its antigen is currently unknown.

The clonotype was recovered from a man under 40 in good health and CMV-seronegative. Sequencing was performed on PBMCs. The chain uses TRBV11-1 and TRBJ1-6; D gene unclear. The CDR3 DNA sequence: TGTGCCAGCAGCCCTCTGTTTGAAGCAAATTCACCCCTCCACTTT. It is translated as CASSPLFEANSPLHF.